This TCR beta chain was captured in a study of metastatic and nonmetastatic thyroid tumors. As for the study in general: Repertoires from malignant and benign thyroid patients were compared across blood and tumor or nodule tissue.

This clone has at least ten counts. The target antigen is unknown. Patients had received no treatment of any kind before thyroid surgery. Study-wide results and caveats: A significant increase in TCR beta diversity was reportedly seen in malignant thyroid tumors relative to benign nodules, in blood and tumor.

TCRdb re-clonotyped the PCR reads through MiXCR. This sample has some 52,000 clones, with approximately 17% found just once. Germline V gene lookup returns CDR1 MNHEY and CDR2 SVGAGI. The CDR3 totals 18 residues. V was shortened by 2 bases and J by 2 bases, with 20 bases between the two germline ends. The chain links TRBV6-5 to TRBJ2-3, with D unclear. Material for sequencing was blood. This receptor was obtained from a female donor with papillary thyroid cancer or a benign thyroid nodule (not recorded which). Some clones in this sample may be carry-over from other donors' samples. CDR3 region: CASSYEIDPGLHTDTQYF. Here the CDR3 DNA reads TGTGCCAGCAGTTACGAAATCGATCCGGGTCTCCACACAGATACGCAGTATTTT.